This entry lists 2 T cell receptor beta chains sequenced from one sample in a study of T cell responses to AZD1222 COVID-19 vaccine. Profiling relied on immunoSEQ multiplex PCR, and the TCRdb table lists in-frame clones only, not all of them. The profile shows 86,000 or so clones, over 80% of them singletons. Material: peripheral blood, obtained 28 days after the second AZD1222 dose. The receptors come from an adult who received the AZD1222 COVID-19 vaccine.

The chain has TRBV6-2 or TRBV6-3 and TRBJ1-1, with 10 bases that match TRBD1. CDR1 MNHEY and CDR2 SVGEGT come from the germline V gene. V gave up 3 bases and J gave up 3 bases; unmatched junction bases: 10. This CDR3 spans 17 amino acids. CDR3 in DNA: TGTGCCAGCAGTTATACCCCGGGACAGGGGTTCGACACTGAAGCTTTCTTT. It yields the protein CASSYTPGQGFDTEAFF.

The J gene is TRBJ1-1, the V gene TRBV29-1, with 8 bases aligning to TRBD1. Germline CDR1 and CDR2: SQVTM and ANQGSEA. Trimming at V came to 4 bases and at J to 4 bases, leaving 8 bases not matched to a gene. The CDR3 is 14 amino acids. Here the CDR3 reads CSVVRPGTGTEAFF. CDR3 sequence (DNA): TGCAGCGTTGTGCGTCCGGGGACAGGCACTGAAGCTTTCTTT.